Below, 9 T cell receptor beta chains from the same sample are listed, as sequenced in a study of T cell repertoires in cytomegalovirus infection. TCRdb redid the calling of the reads with MiXCR, one entry per CDR3 protein. The repertoire holds hundreds of thousands of distinct CDR3 sequences, with 20% to 25% as singletons. Material for sequencing was CD8+ T cells from PBMCs. The receptors shown here come from a human donor in good health (CMV status not recorded). Some clones in this sample may be carry-over from other donors' samples.

This clonotype has just one count. The rearrangement uses TRBV7-4 and TRBJ2-3; D gene ambiguous. This CDR3 spans 13 amino acids. V lost 4 bases and J 4 bases, leaving 9 bases between the germline ends. The germline V gene has CDR1 SGHVT and CDR2 SQSDAQ. The CDR3 loop is CASSWPGPDTQYF. CDR3 nucleotide sequence: TGTGCCAGCAGCTGGCCAGGCCCAGATACGCAGTATTTT. Combining the CDR3 with reference TRBV7-4 and TRBJ2-3 gives the whole variable domain GAGVSQSPRYKVAKRGRDVALRCDSISGHVTLYWYRQTLGQGSEVLTYSQSDAQRDKSGRPSGRFSAERPERSVSTLKIQRTEQGDSAVYLCASSWPGPDTQYFGPGTRLTVL.

CDR3 region: CASAYRSTNEKLFF. The DNA of the CDR3 is TGTGCTAGTGCCTACAGGTCAACTAATGAAAAACTGTTTTTT. This chain joins TRBV12-5 and TRBJ1-4; TRBD1 might be the D (5 bases). The CDR3 has 14 residues. CDR1 LGHNT and CDR2 FRNRAP come from the germline V gene. V was clipped by 7 bases and J by 0 bases, with 9 bases between them.

With regard to this clonotype: The junction departs from germline at one end; a sequencing error may be responsible. The chain joins TRBV7-3 to TRBJ2-5, with D tentatively TRBD1 or TRBD2 (5 bases each). Germline CDR1 reads SGHTA; CDR2 reads FQGTGA. CDR3 length: 17 residues. DNA of the CDR3: TGCGCCAGCAGCTTTGGTCAAGGGACGGACATGAAAGAGACCCAGTACTTC. Its translation is CASSFGQGTDMKETQYF. Full variable domain (outside the CDR3, taken from reference TRBV7-3 and TRBJ2-5): GAGVSQTPSNKVTEKGKYVELRCDPISGHTALYWYRQSLGQGPEFLIYFQGTGAADDSGLPNDRFFAVRPEGSVSTLKIQRTERGDSAVYLCASSFGQGTDMKETQYFGPGTRLLVL.

Only a few counts were recorded for this clonotype. V is TRBV20-1 and J is TRBJ1-2, with D perhaps TRBD1 (6 bases). The V gene lost 0 bases and the J gene lost 4 bases, with 15 bases spanning the gap. CDR3 length equals 15 residues. In germline, CDR1 is DFQATT, CDR2 SNEGSKA (reference sequence). Here the CDR3 DNA reads TGCAGTGCTAGAGAGCCGACAGGTTACGGCTATGGCTACACCTTC. Translation: CSAREPTGYGYGYTF.

The rearrangement joins TRBV19 to TRBJ2-1; 10 positions match TRBD2. V was clipped by 3 bases and J by 6 bases; unmatched bases: 5. The CDR3 covers 15 residues. The germline V gene encodes CDR1 LNHDA and CDR2 SQIVND (reference sequence). The CDR3 region is CASSIEAGGINEQFF. The CDR3 DNA is TGTGCCAGTAGTATCGAAGCGGGGGGGATCAATGAGCAGTTCTTC.

Notes on this clonotype: Since a much larger clone is just one base distant, this may be a read error. The chain links TRBV6-5 to TRBJ2-1, with D possibly matching TRBD1 (6 bases). CDR1 is MNHEY and CDR2 is SVGAGI in the germline V gene. This CDR3 region has 13 residues. CDR3 protein: CAGSRKLGGEQFF. The CDR3 DNA follows: TGTGCCGGCAGCAGAAAGTTAGGGGGTGAGCAGTTCTTC.

About this clonotype: One base away lies a much larger clone, so this may be a sequencing read error. The chain uses TRBV6-5 and TRBJ1-2; 10 nucleotides align to TRBD1. Germline V gene sequence: CDR1 MNHEY, CDR2 SVGAGI. V dropped 2 bases and J dropped 6; count of bases not matched to a gene: 12. CDR3 length: 17 amino acids. CDR3 protein: CASSYDGIRTGGDGYTF. Written as DNA, the CDR3 is TGTGCCAGCAGTTACGACGGAATTCGGACAGGGGGAGATGGCTACACCTTC.

This clonotype has at least ten counts. The CDR3 sequence is CASSQGNGYTF. The CDR3 DNA follows: TGTGCCAGCAGCCAGGGGAATGGCTACACCTTC. The genes are TRBV12-3 or TRBV12-4 and TRBJ1-2; possible D gene TRBD1, 6 bases. The CDR3 runs to 11 residues. Trimming took 6 bases from V and 6 from J, leaving 8 bases between them.

This clonotype was detected ten times or more. This chain connects TRBV20-1 to TRBJ2-5, with D tentatively TRBD2 (5 bases). V shed 0 bases and J shed 0 bases, with 14 bases lying between them. The germline V gene has CDR1 DFQATT and CDR2 SNEGSKA (reference sequence). CDR3 size: 16 residues. The CDR3 coding sequence is TGCAGTGCTAGAGATCGGGCGACGGGGTACCAAGAGACCCAGTACTTC. It encodes CSARDRATGYQETQYF.